This T cell receptor beta chain was identified in a study of T-cell reconstitution after alpha-beta-depleted transplantation in children. Library preparation (for TCRbeta) was performed with unique molecular identifiers. TCRdb recomputed calls from the PCR reads with MiXCR, one row per CDR3 protein. Of around 670,000 distinct CDR3 sequences in the sample, less than 15% were seen once. General study points: Several hundred expanded graft clones reportedly supplied alpha-beta T cells about two months after transplant.

This clonotype was recorded at least ten times. Its cognate antigen is unknown. The source material was PBMCs, sampled before TCRalphabeta/CD19-depleted stem cell transplant. The receptor was derived from a girl aged 2 to 10 with congenital amegakaryocytic thrombocytopenia, due to receive a stem cell transplant.

Here the CDR3 reads CASRLTGTLGYTF. The CDR3 DNA is TGTGCCAGCAGGCTGACCGGGACCTTGGGCTACACCTTC. V and J are TRBV28 and TRBJ1-2; tentative D call: TRBD1 (5 bases). CDR3 length: 13 residues. The germline CDR1 and CDR2 sequences are MDHEN and SYDVKM. V gave up 6 bases and J gave up 8 bases, with 16 bases separating them.